This T cell receptor (beta chain) comes out of a study of tumor-infiltrating lymphocytes in localized non-small cell lung cancer. At the level of the study: Patients included smokers and never-smokers with various histologies, some sampled after neoadjuvant chemotherapy. Each patient gave resected tumor and non-adjacent uninvolved lung tissue.

Method: immunoSEQ multiplex PCR; TCRdb's copy keeps in-frame clones and lacks some. The table records roughly 15,000 clones, about 75% of them present only once. The study, taken as a whole, reports: Different pieces of the same tissue were used for each assay. Not all patients were TCR sequenced, owing to tissue quantity.

On this clone: Its antigen is currently unknown.

V lost 2 bases, J lost 6 bases, and 20 bases lay in between. This CDR3 region has 17 residues. CDR1 SGHTA and CDR2 FQGTGA come from the germline V gene. The TCR originated in a human donor with non-small cell lung cancer. The sample was lung tumor tissue. This sequence joins TRBV7-3 and TRBJ2-1; weak D call: TRBD1 (5 bases). Here the CDR3 reads CASSLWLGQGTRNEQFF. The DNA for the CDR3 is TGTGCCAGCAGCTTATGGCTGGGGCAGGGTACACGCAATGAGCAGTTCTTC.